The rows below give T cell receptor beta chains drawn from one sample of a study of cytomegalovirus exposure and HLA in healthy donors. TCRdb keeps only in-frame clones here, not all; method: immunoSEQ multiplex PCR. The sample includes around 150,000 clones, around 88% of them seen just once. Sequences were obtained from PBMCs. Receptors were obtained from a woman aged 18-29 years in good health and CMV-seronegative. The CDR3 runs from the conserved cysteine through the conserved F or W. Fields, in order: CDR3 length, clone size, J gene, D gene, V gene, CDR3 protein, CDR3 DNA. A D gene is named only where the DNA matches it firmly. Rows may omit the clone size; those that give it use once, few, many or a size class.

CDR3 length: 15; clone size: .; J gene: TRBJ1-4; D gene: .; V gene: TRBV18; CDR3 protein: CASSPYREINEKLFF; CDR3 DNA: TGTGCCAGCTCACCGTACAGGGAGATTAATGAAAAACTGTTTTTT
CDR3 length: 16; clone size: .; J gene: TRBJ2-7; D gene: TRBD2; V gene: TRBV4-2; CDR3 protein: CASSQDVGLAARQQYF; CDR3 DNA: TGTGCCAGCAGCCAAGATGTAGGGCTAGCGGCGAGACAGCAGTACTTC
CDR3 length: 16; clone size: .; J gene: TRBJ2-7; D gene: .; V gene: TRBV4-1; CDR3 protein: CASSAVVRTAFYEQYF; CDR3 DNA: TGCGCCAGCTCTGCCGTAGTCCGGACTGCCTTCTACGAGCAGTACTTC
CDR3 length: 12; clone size: .; J gene: TRBJ1-2; D gene: .; V gene: TRBV19; CDR3 protein: CASRPRGYGYTF; CDR3 DNA: TGTGCCAGTCGACCAAGGGGGTACGGCTACACCTTC
CDR3 length: 15; clone size: .; J gene: TRBJ1-5; D gene: .; V gene: TRBV5-6; CDR3 protein: CASSSTFKTDTPQHF; CDR3 DNA: TGTGCCAGCAGCTCTACCTTTAAGACGGACACCCCCCAGCATTTT
CDR3 length: 15; clone size: .; J gene: TRBJ2-1; D gene: TRBD1; V gene: TRBV5-1; CDR3 protein: CASSLDRGHYNEQFF; CDR3 DNA: TGCGCCAGCAGCTTGGACAGGGGGCACTACAATGAGCAGTTCTTC
CDR3 length: 17; clone size: .; J gene: TRBJ2-3; D gene: TRBD2; V gene: TRBV5-4; CDR3 protein: CASSQRWGGGRVDTQYF; CDR3 DNA: TGTGCCAGCAGCCAACGATGGGGTGGCGGGAGGGTAGATACGCAGTATTTT
CDR3 length: 14; clone size: .; J gene: TRBJ2-2; D gene: .; V gene: TRBV19; CDR3 protein: CASSIDGETGELFF; CDR3 DNA: TGTGCCAGTAGTATAGATGGGGAGACCGGGGAGCTGTTTTTT
CDR3 length: 18; clone size: once; J gene: TRBJ1-1; D gene: TRBD1; V gene: TRBV27; CDR3 protein: CASSFRATGGAPDTEAFF; CDR3 DNA: TGTGCCAGCAGTTTTAGGGCGACAGGGGGCGCCCCGGACACTGAAGCTTTCTTT
CDR3 length: 14; clone size: .; J gene: TRBJ1-1; D gene: .; V gene: TRBV4-1; CDR3 protein: CASSQVTVLNEAFF; CDR3 DNA: TGCGCCAGCAGCCAAGTAACAGTTTTAAATGAAGCTTTCTTT
CDR3 length: 15; clone size: .; J gene: TRBJ2-3; D gene: TRBD1; V gene: TRBV9; CDR3 protein: CASSGDRSSTDTQYF; CDR3 DNA: TGTGCCAGCAGCGGGGACAGGTCTAGCACAGATACGCAGTATTTT
CDR3 length: 13; clone size: once; J gene: TRBJ1-1; D gene: TRBD1; V gene: TRBV27; CDR3 protein: CASRTLQGATAFF; CDR3 DNA: TGTGCCAGCAGGACCCTACAGGGGGCGACTGCTTTCTTT
CDR3 length: 12; clone size: .; J gene: TRBJ1-1; D gene: .; V gene: TRBV27; CDR3 protein: CASSGGSAEAFF; CDR3 DNA: TGTGCCAGCAGTGGGGGGAGCGCTGAAGCTTTCTTT
CDR3 length: 15; clone size: .; J gene: TRBJ1-1; D gene: .; V gene: TRBV6-4; CDR3 protein: CASRTSTGTNTEAFF; CDR3 DNA: TGTGCCAGCAGGACATCCACAGGGACGAACACTGAAGCTTTCTTT
CDR3 length: 14; clone size: .; J gene: TRBJ1-1; D gene: .; V gene: TRBV7-6; CDR3 protein: CASSPFQVNTEAFF; CDR3 DNA: TGTGCCAGCAGCCCCTTCCAGGTGAACACTGAAGCTTTCTTT
CDR3 length: 15; clone size: once; J gene: TRBJ1-2; D gene: .; V gene: TRBV7-3; CDR3 protein: CASSLGGREGYGYTF; CDR3 DNA: TGTGCCAGCAGCTTAGGTGGCAGGGAGGGCTATGGCTACACCTTC
CDR3 length: 14; clone size: .; J gene: TRBJ2-2; D gene: .; V gene: TRBV29-1; CDR3 protein: CSVGQFSNTGELFF; CDR3 DNA: TGCAGCGTTGGGCAGTTCTCGAACACCGGGGAGCTGTTTTTT
CDR3 length: 13; clone size: .; J gene: TRBJ2-5; D gene: .; V gene: TRBV18; CDR3 protein: CASFFSRQETQYF; CDR3 DNA: TGTGCCAGCTTCTTTTCCAGACAGGAGACCCAGTACTTC
CDR3 length: 14; clone size: .; J gene: TRBJ2-5; D gene: TRBD2; V gene: TRBV7-9; CDR3 protein: CASSSGTSRETQYF; CDR3 DNA: TGTGCCAGCAGCTCCGGGACTAGCAGGGAGACCCAGTACTTC
CDR3 length: 15; clone size: .; J gene: TRBJ2-1; D gene: TRBD2; V gene: TRBV14; CDR3 protein: CASSPLAGLYNEQFF; CDR3 DNA: TGTGCCAGCAGCCCTCTAGCGGGCCTTTACAATGAGCAGTTCTTC
CDR3 length: 15; clone size: .; J gene: TRBJ1-2; D gene: TRBD1; V gene: TRBV19; CDR3 protein: CASSVWTGDRYGYTF; CDR3 DNA: TGTGCCAGTAGTGTATGGACAGGGGACCGCTATGGCTACACCTTC
CDR3 length: 16; clone size: .; J gene: TRBJ2-7; D gene: TRBD1; V gene: TRBV27; CDR3 protein: CASSLIGQATAYEQYF; CDR3 DNA: TGTGCCAGCAGTTTAATAGGACAGGCAACGGCCTACGAGCAGTACTTC
CDR3 length: 15; clone size: .; J gene: TRBJ1-2; D gene: TRBD1; V gene: TRBV9; CDR3 protein: CASSVAPRTGEGYTF; CDR3 DNA: TGTGCCAGCAGCGTAGCCCCAAGGACAGGGGAGGGCTACACCTTC
CDR3 length: 15; clone size: .; J gene: TRBJ1-2; D gene: .; V gene: TRBV11-2; CDR3 protein: CASSPDGSPLYGYTF; CDR3 DNA: TGTGCCAGCAGCCCCGACGGGTCTCCACTCTATGGCTACACCTTC
CDR3 length: 15; clone size: .; J gene: TRBJ2-7; D gene: .; V gene: TRBV30; CDR3 protein: CAWSDGSINSYEQYF; CDR3 DNA: TGTGCCTGGAGTGACGGGAGTATTAACTCCTACGAGCAGTACTTC
CDR3 length: 16; clone size: once; J gene: TRBJ2-2; D gene: .; V gene: TRBV27; CDR3 protein: CASSPFSGLNTGELFF; CDR3 DNA: TGTGCCAGCAGTCCTTTCTCGGGACTCAACACCGGGGAGCTGTTTTTT
CDR3 length: 15; clone size: once; J gene: TRBJ2-7; D gene: .; V gene: TRBV4-1; CDR3 protein: CASSQSNVGDYEQYF; CDR3 DNA: TGCGCCAGCAGCCAGAGCAACGTAGGGGACTACGAGCAGTACTTC
CDR3 length: 16; clone size: few; J gene: TRBJ1-2; D gene: TRBD1; V gene: TRBV7-2; CDR3 protein: CASSLGGQGTVYGYTF; CDR3 DNA: TGTGCCAGCAGCTTAGGGGGACAGGGGACCGTCTATGGCTACACCTTC
CDR3 length: 15; clone size: .; J gene: TRBJ1-6; D gene: TRBD1; V gene: TRBV7-9; CDR3 protein: CASSFGTGVMSPLHF; CDR3 DNA: TGTGCCAGCAGCTTTGGGACAGGGGTCATGTCACCCCTCCACTTT
CDR3 length: 15; clone size: .; J gene: TRBJ2-5; D gene: .; V gene: TRBV4-3; CDR3 protein: CASSQASAGLETQYF; CDR3 DNA: TGCGCCAGCAGCCAAGCTTCGGCGGGATTAGAGACCCAGTACTTC
CDR3 length: 14; clone size: .; J gene: TRBJ1-2; D gene: .; V gene: TRBV30; CDR3 protein: CAWSGRGGSYGYTF; CDR3 DNA: TGTGCCTGGAGTGGACGGGGGGGGAGCTATGGCTACACCTTC
CDR3 length: 10; clone size: .; J gene: TRBJ1-3; D gene: .; V gene: TRBV20-1; CDR3 protein: CSASGDTIYF; CDR3 DNA: TGCAGTGCTAGCGGGGACACCATATATTTT
CDR3 length: 16; clone size: .; J gene: TRBJ1-3; D gene: .; V gene: TRBV6-5; CDR3 protein: CASSYSYLRAGNTIYF; CDR3 DNA: TGTGCCAGCAGTTACTCGTACCTGCGCGCTGGAAACACCATATATTTT
CDR3 length: 12; clone size: .; J gene: TRBJ2-3; D gene: .; V gene: TRBV30; CDR3 protein: CAWGPPTDTQYF; CDR3 DNA: TGTGCCTGGGGGCCTCCCACAGATACGCAGTATTTT
CDR3 length: 13; clone size: .; J gene: TRBJ1-1; D gene: .; V gene: TRBV6-5; CDR3 protein: CASMANRNTEAFF; CDR3 DNA: TGTGCCAGCATGGCTAACAGGAACACTGAAGCTTTCTTT
CDR3 length: 15; clone size: .; J gene: TRBJ2-1; D gene: TRBD1; V gene: TRBV5-1; CDR3 protein: CASSLDGQGHNEQFF; CDR3 DNA: TGCGCCAGCAGCTTGGATGGACAGGGCCACAATGAGCAGTTCTTC
CDR3 length: 14; clone size: .; J gene: TRBJ2-2; D gene: .; V gene: TRBV2; CDR3 protein: CASRAGENTGELFF; CDR3 DNA: TGTGCCAGCAGGGCAGGGGAGAACACCGGGGAGCTGTTTTTT
CDR3 length: 14; clone size: .; J gene: TRBJ2-2; D gene: .; V gene: TRBV7-2; CDR3 protein: CASSLTGSGGELFF; CDR3 DNA: TGTGCCAGCAGCTTAACAGGGTCGGGCGGGGAGCTGTTTTTT
CDR3 length: 15; clone size: .; J gene: TRBJ1-1; D gene: TRBD1; V gene: TRBV19; CDR3 protein: CASRDRGSANTEAFF; CDR3 DNA: TGTGCCAGTAGGGACAGGGGGTCGGCTAACACTGAAGCTTTCTTT
CDR3 length: 14; clone size: .; J gene: TRBJ1-1; D gene: .; V gene: TRBV2; CDR3 protein: CASSPQGQNTEAFF; CDR3 DNA: TGTGCCAGCAGTCCCCAGGGCCAGAACACTGAAGCTTTCTTT
CDR3 length: 16; clone size: .; J gene: TRBJ1-2; D gene: TRBD1; V gene: TRBV18; CDR3 protein: CASSLRPTGGFYGYTF; CDR3 DNA: TGTGCCAGCTCACTTCGGCCGACAGGGGGCTTCTATGGCTACACCTTC
CDR3 length: 16; clone size: .; J gene: TRBJ2-5; D gene: .; V gene: TRBV6-1; CDR3 protein: CASSASSWAGQETQYF; CDR3 DNA: TGTGCCAGCAGTGCTTCTTCATGGGCGGGGCAAGAGACCCAGTACTTC